The sequence of this T cell receptor beta chain was determined in a study of shared clonotypes between healthy human individuals. CD45RO-negative CD8 cells positively selected for CCR7 made up the naive population, which excluded terminally differentiated effector memory CD45RA+ cells. This clone was found once. The antigen is not known. Clones were sequenced by immunoSEQ multiplex PCR, and TCRdb holds only the in-frame ones, with some missing. The data contain millions of clones, 85% to 95% of them singletons. This CDR3 contains 14 residues. Per the germline V gene, CDR1 is MNHNS and CDR2 is SASEGT. Trimming removed 10 bases at V and 5 bases at J, with 21 bases between. Study results and limitations: Sampling included only blood; tissue repertoires likely differ. Unshared clonotypes carried lower generation probabilities than those common to all four donors.

This TCR was recovered from a man aged 18 to 30 in good health. Some clones in this sample may be carry-over from other donors' samples. The chain employs TRBV6-1 and TRBJ2-7; D perhaps matches TRBD2 (6 bases). The sample taken for sequencing was naive CD8+ T cells from PBMCs. In nucleotides, the CDR3 is TGTGCCACCCAGACTAGAGGAGATCTTAACGAGCAGTACTTC. This sequence encodes CATQTRGDLNEQYF.